The T cell receptor beta chain described here comes from a study of human T cells and chemical hapten exposure. The overall study: Sensitization applied 2% DPC to roughly 2 cm by roughly 2 cm of upper inner arm skin. General study findings and limits: DPC sensitization produced no change in TCRs with frequency above 1 in 1000.

This sample's time point: patch test 3, about 24 weeks after DPC sensitization. The treatment here: therapeutic diphenylcyclopropenone sensitization with weekly scalp DPC. At patch-test visits, sampling came before the patch test. Donors were 18 to 70-year-old alopecia patients suitable for DPC. TCRdb re-called the RACE reads with MiXCR, one entry per CDR3 protein. The sample consists of 70,000 or so distinct CDR3 sequences, approximately 12% of them appearing once. With V trimmed by 8 bases and J by 1 base, 0 bases remained unmatched. Per germline, CDR1 MDHEN and CDR2 SYDVKM. This CDR3 spans 12 amino acids. The sample holds many counts of this clonotype. The antigen is unknown.

The sequence derives from a woman aged 50 to 60 with alopecia areata. Some clones in this sample may be carry-over from other donors' samples. This chain uses TRBV28 with TRBJ2-3, with 7 bases identical to TRBD1. Sequencing used whole blood, obtained in connection with sensitization to the hapten diphenylcyclopropenone (DPC). Here the CDR3 reads CASGTGTDTQYF. The CDR3 DNA reads TGTGCCAGCGGGACAGGCACAGATACGCAGTATTTT.